This T cell receptor beta chain was documented in a study of shared clonotypes between healthy human individuals. Study overall: Three plates each covered CD4 naive and memory; CD8 naive two, CD8 memory one.

200 to 250 ng DNA, approximately 31,000 T cell genomes, went into each sorted-subset replicate PCR. Assay used: immunoSEQ multiplex PCR; TCRdb lists only in-frame clones, some missing. The sample holds some 2.1 million clones, roughly 95% seen once. CD45RO-negative, CCR7-selected cells formed the naive CD8 fraction, which excluded terminally differentiated effector memory CD45RA+ cells. V was pared by 3 bases and J by 6 bases, with 13 bases between. Germline CDR1 SGHDT, CDR2 YYEEEE. The CDR3 has 14 residues. With respect to this clone: Its antigen remains unidentified.

Regarding the study as a whole: Represented diversity (both genetic and exposure-history) was limited by the small number of donors. Non-shared clonotypes showed lower generation probabilities than clonotypes common to all four donors.

The sample comprised naive CD8+ T cells sorted from blood. The receptor's source is a young man in good health. The chain links TRBV5-6 to TRBJ2-1; D is undetermined. In DNA form, the CDR3 reads TGTGCCAGCAGCTGGTGGACCGGACCCAATGAGCAGTTCTTC. Amino acids: CASSWWTGPNEQFF.